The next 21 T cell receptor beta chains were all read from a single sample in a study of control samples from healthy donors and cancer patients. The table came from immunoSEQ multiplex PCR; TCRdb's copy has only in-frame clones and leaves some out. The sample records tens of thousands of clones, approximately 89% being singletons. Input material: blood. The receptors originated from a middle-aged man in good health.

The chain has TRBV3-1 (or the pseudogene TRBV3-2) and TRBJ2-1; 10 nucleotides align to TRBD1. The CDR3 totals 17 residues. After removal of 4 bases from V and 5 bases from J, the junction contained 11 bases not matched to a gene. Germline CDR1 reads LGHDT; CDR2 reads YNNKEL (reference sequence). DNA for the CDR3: TGTGCCAGCAGCCCTCTCGGGGACAGGGGCCGGAACAATGAGCAGTTCTTC. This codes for CASSPLGDRGRNNEQFF.

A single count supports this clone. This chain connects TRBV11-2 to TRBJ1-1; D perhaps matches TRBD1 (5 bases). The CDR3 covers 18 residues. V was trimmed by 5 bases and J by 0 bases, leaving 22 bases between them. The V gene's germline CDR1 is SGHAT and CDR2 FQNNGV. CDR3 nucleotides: TGTGCCAGCAGCCCACGTAGGGTAGGGGCCCACATGAACACTGAAGCTTTCTTT. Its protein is CASSPRRVGAHMNTEAFF. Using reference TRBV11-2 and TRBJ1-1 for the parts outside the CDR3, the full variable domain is EAGVAQSPRYKIIEKRQSVAFWCNPISGHATLYWYQQILGQGPKLLIQFQNNGVVDDSQLPKDRFSAERLKGVDSTLKIQPAKLEDSAVYLCASSPRRVGAHMNTEAFFGQGTRLTVV.

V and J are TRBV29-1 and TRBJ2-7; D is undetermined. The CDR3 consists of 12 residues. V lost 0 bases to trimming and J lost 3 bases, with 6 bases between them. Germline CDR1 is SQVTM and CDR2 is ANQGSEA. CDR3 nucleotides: TGCAGCGTTGAAGATCCGGGCTACGAGCAGTACTTC. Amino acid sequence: CSVEDPGYEQYF.

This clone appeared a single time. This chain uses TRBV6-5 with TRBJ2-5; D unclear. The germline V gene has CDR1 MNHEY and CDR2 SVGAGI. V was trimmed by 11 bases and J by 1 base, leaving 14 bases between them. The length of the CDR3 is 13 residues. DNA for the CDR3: TGTGCCTCGGCTCGCGGTATCCAAGAGACCCAGTACTTC. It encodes CASARGIQETQYF.

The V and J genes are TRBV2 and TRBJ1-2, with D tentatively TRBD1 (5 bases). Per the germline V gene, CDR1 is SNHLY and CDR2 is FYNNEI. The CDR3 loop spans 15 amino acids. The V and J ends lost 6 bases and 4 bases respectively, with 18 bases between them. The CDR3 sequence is CASSQMGGRPYGYTF. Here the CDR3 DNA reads TGTGCCAGCAGCCAAATGGGGGGTCGCCCCTATGGCTACACCTTC.

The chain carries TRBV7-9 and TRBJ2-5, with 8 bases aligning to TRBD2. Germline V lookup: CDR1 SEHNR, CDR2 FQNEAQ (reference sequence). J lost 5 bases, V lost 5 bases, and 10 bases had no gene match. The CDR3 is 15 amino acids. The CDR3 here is CASSRAGVPGETQYF. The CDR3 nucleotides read TGTGCCAGCAGCCGAGCGGGGGTGCCGGGGGAGACCCAGTACTTC. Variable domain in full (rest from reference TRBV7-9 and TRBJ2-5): DTGVSQNPRHKITKRGQNVTFRCDPISEHNRLYWYRQTLGQGPEFLTYFQNEAQLEKSRLLSDRFSAERPKGSFSTLEIQRTEQGDSAMYLCASSRAGVPGETQYFGPGTRLLVL.

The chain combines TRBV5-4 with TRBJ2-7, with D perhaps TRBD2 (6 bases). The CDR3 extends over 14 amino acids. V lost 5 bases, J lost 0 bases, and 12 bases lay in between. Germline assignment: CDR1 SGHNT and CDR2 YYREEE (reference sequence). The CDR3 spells CASSWDGSSYEQYF. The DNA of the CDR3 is TGTGCCAGCAGTTGGGACGGGAGCTCCTACGAGCAGTACTTC.

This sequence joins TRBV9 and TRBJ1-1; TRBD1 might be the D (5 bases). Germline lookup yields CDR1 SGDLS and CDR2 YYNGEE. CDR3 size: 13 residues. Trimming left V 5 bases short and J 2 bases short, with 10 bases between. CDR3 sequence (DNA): TGTGCCAGCAGGCAGACAGAAAACACTGAAGCTTTCTTT. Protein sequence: CASRQTENTEAFF.

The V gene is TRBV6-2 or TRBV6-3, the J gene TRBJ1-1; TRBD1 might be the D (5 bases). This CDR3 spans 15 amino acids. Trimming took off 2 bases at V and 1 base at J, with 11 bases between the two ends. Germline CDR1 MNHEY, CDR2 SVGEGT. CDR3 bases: TGTGCCAGCAGTTACCCGAGGGGCGCGAACACTGAAGCTTTCTTT. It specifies CASSYPRGANTEAFF.

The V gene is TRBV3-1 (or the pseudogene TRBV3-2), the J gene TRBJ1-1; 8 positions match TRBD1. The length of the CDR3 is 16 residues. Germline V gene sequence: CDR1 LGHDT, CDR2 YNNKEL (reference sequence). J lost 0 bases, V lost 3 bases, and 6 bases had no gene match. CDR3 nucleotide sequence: TGTGCCAGCAGCCATTCCGGACAGGGCTTGAACACTGAAGCTTTCTTT. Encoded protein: CASSHSGQGLNTEAFF.

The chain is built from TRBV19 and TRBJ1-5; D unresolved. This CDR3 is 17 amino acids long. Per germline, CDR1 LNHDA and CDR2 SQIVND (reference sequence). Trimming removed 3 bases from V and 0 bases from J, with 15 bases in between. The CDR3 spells CASSILPDGVSNQPQHF. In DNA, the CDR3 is TGTGCCAGTAGTATCCTTCCGGACGGCGTTAGCAATCAGCCCCAGCATTTT.

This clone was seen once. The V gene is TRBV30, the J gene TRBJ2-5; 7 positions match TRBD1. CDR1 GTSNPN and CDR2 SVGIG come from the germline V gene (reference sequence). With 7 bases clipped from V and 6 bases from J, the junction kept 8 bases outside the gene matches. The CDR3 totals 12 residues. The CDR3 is CASVRGQKTQYF. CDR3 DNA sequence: TGTGCCTCCGTCAGGGGACAGAAGACCCAGTACTTC.

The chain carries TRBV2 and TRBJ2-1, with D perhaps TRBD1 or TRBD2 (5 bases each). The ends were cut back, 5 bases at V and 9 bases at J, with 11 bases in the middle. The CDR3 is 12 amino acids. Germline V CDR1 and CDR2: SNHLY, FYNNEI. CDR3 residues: CASSLGESEQFF. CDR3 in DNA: TGTGCCAGCAGTCTAGGGGAGTCTGAGCAGTTCTTC.

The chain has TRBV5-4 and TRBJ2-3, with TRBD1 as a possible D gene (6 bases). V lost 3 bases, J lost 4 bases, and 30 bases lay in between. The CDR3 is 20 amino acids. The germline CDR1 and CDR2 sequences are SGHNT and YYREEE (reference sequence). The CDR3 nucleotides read TGTGCCAGCAGCTCCGACCAGCGGTGGTCCCGGGGCAGGGGAGCAGATACGCAGTATTTT. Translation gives CASSSDQRWSRGRGADTQYF.

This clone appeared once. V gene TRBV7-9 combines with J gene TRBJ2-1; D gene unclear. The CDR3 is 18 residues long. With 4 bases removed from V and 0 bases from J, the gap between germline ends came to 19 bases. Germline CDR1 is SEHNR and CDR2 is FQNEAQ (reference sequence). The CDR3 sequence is CASSYPSSGQNSYNEQFF. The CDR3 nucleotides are TGTGCCAGCAGCTATCCCTCTTCAGGTCAGAACTCCTACAATGAGCAGTTCTTC.

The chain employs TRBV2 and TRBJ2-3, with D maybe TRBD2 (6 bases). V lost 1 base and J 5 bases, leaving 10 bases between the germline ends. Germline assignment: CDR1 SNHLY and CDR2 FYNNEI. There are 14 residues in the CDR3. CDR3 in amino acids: CASSEGPGGDTQYF. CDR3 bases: TGTGCCAGCAGTGAAGGCCCCGGGGGAGATACGCAGTATTTT.

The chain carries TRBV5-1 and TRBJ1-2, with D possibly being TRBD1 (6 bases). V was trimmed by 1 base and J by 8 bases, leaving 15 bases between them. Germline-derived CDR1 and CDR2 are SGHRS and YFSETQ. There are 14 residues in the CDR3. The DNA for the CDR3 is TGCGCCAGCAGCTTGTTGGGGGGGCAGAGCGGCTACACCTTC. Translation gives CASSLLGGQSGYTF.

The CDR3 DNA follows: TGTGCCAGCGGGCAGGGAAACACCATATATTTT. Its protein is CASGQGNTIYF. V and J are TRBV7-3 and TRBJ1-3, with unresolved D. The V gene's germline CDR1 is SGHTA and CDR2 FQGTGA. Deletions cut 8 bases from V and 4 bases from J, with 6 bases between. The CDR3 runs 11 residues.

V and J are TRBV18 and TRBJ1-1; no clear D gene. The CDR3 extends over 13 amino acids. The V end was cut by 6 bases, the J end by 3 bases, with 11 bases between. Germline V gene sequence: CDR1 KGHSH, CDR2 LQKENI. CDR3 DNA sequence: TGTGCCAGCTCGCCGACTGCGGACACTGAAGCTTTCTTT. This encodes CASSPTADTEAFF. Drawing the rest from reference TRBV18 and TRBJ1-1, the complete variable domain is NAGVMQNPRHLVRRRGQEARLRCSPMKGHSHVYWYRQLPEEGLKFMVYLQKENIIDESGMPKERFSAEFPKEGPSILRIQQVVRGDSAAYFCASSPTADTEAFFGQGTRLTVV.

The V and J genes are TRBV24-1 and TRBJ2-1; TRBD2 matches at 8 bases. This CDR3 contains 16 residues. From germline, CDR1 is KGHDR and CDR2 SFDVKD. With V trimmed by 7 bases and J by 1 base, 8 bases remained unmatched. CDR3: CATRSGRGESYNEQFF. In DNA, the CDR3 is TGTGCCACCAGGTCCGGGAGGGGCGAATCCTACAATGAGCAGTTCTTC.

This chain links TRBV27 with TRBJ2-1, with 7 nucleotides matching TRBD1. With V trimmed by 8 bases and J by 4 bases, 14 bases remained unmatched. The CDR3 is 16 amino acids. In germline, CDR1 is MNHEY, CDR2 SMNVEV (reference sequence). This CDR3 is CASRKGARRPYNEQFF. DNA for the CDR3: TGTGCCAGCCGAAAGGGGGCCAGGAGACCATACAATGAGCAGTTCTTC.